Each of the 8 T cell receptor beta chains below was sequenced from the same sample in a study of a mutant IDH1 vaccine in newly diagnosed glioma (dated by TCRdb to about 2021). These receptors are not linked to any known antigen. Libraries came from the immunoSEQ multiplex PCR assay. The table comes from immuneACCESS by way of TCRdb, which keeps in-frame sequences with V and J called. Part of the clones is missing from these tables; in studies checked, under half for an unresolved V gene and the rest for unknown reasons. The sample table holds about 30,000 clones, of which about 80% were seen once. Roughly 22% of the sample comes from the top ten. The time point label for this specimen denotes: week 5, during vaccination. Each vaccine dose was 300 ug of a 20-mer mutant IDH1 peptide in Montanide, given subcutaneously with topical imiquimod. Sequences were derived from PBMCs, sampled from a glioma patient whose treatment included an IDH1 peptide vaccine. These receptors all stem from a young man with glioma.

The sample holds one count of this clone. The rearrangement links TRBV9 to TRBJ1-1; 9 bases match TRBD1. The CDR3 sequence is 14 residues long. V was clipped by 0 bases and J by 7 bases; unmatched bases: 4. Germline V gene sequence: CDR1 SGDLS, CDR2 YYNGEE. CDR3 DNA: TGTGCCAGCAGCGTAGCTGGGACAGGGAATGAAGCTTTCTTT. Protein sequence: CASSVAGTGNEAFF.

J is TRBJ1-2 and V is TRBV30; 9 nucleotides match TRBD1. The CDR3 consists of 15 residues. J lost 2 bases, V lost 0 bases, and 4 bases had no gene match. Germline-derived CDR1 and CDR2 are GTSNPN and SVGIG (reference sequence). CDR3 sequence reads: CAWSVQDRGNYGYTF. CDR3 in DNA: TGTGCCTGGAGTGTACAAGACAGGGGGAACTATGGCTACACCTTC. Using reference TRBV30 and TRBJ1-2 for the parts outside the CDR3, the full variable domain is SQTIHQWPATLVQPVGSPLSLECTVEGTSNPNLYWYRQAAGRGLQLLFYSVGIGQISSEVPQNLSASRPQDRQFILSSKKLLLSDSGFYLCAWSVQDRGNYGYTFGSGTRLTVV.

The gene calls are TRBV28 and TRBJ1-2; D gene uncertain. The V and J ends lost 8 bases and 0 bases respectively, with 16 bases between them. Germline V CDR1 and CDR2: MDHEN, SYDVKM. The CDR3 loop spans 15 amino acids. In DNA form, the CDR3 reads TGTGCCAGCTCGCAGCCGTCCGGAGCTAACTATGGCTACACCTTC. It is translated as CASSQPSGANYGYTF.

This clone was seen only a few times. This rearrangement joins TRBV5-6 to TRBJ1-1; D uncertain. Germline CDR1 SGHDT, CDR2 YYEEEE. The CDR3 has 12 amino acids. V shed 3 bases and J shed 3 bases, with 6 bases lying between them. The DNA of the CDR3 is TGTGCCAGCAGCTCGCAGGACACTGAAGCTTTCTTT. Residues: CASSSQDTEAFF.

The chain has TRBV5-1 and TRBJ2-2; TRBD1 matches at 8 bases. Per the germline V gene, CDR1 is SGHRS and CDR2 is YFSETQ. This CDR3 has 15 residues. The junction had 7 bases not matched to a gene; V was cut back by 4 bases and J by 5 bases. The CDR3 sequence is CASSLTGAGTGELFF. The CDR3 DNA reads TGCGCCAGCAGCCTGACAGGGGCCGGGACCGGGGAGCTGTTTTTT.

This chain links TRBV15 with TRBJ2-5, with D perhaps TRBD1 (6 bases). CDR3 length: 15 residues. V dropped 0 bases and J dropped 5 bases, with 13 bases sitting between them. The V gene's germline CDR1 is LNHNV and CDR2 YYDKDF (reference sequence). The CDR3 loop is CATSRDSRGRETQYF. The CDR3 DNA is TGTGCCACCAGCAGAGATTCCAGGGGTCGGGAGACCCAGTACTTC. The variable domain in full, completed from reference TRBV15 and TRBJ2-5, reads DAMVIQNPRYQVTQFGKPVTLSCSQTLNHNVMYWYQQKSSQAPKLLFHYYDKDFNNEADTPDNFQSRRPNTSFCFLDIRSPGLGDTAMYLCATSRDSRGRETQYFGPGTRLLVL.

The J gene is TRBJ1-6, the V gene TRBV5-4; the match to TRBD1 covers 8 bases. CDR3 size: 16 residues. Germline CDR1 reads SGHNT; CDR2 reads YYREEE (reference sequence). The V segment lost 1 base and the J segment 0 bases; nucleotides outside the gene matches: 0. CDR3 coding DNA: TGTGCCAGCAGCTTGACAGGGGGCTCCTATAATTCACCCCTCCACTTT. It yields the protein CASSLTGGSYNSPLHF.

The V and J genes are TRBV7-7 and TRBJ2-2; TRBD1 matches at 11 bases. CDR1 and CDR2 from the germline V gene are SSHAT and FNYEAQ (reference sequence). This CDR3 spans 17 amino acids. V lost 5 bases to trimming and J lost 2 bases; unmatched junction nucleotides: 7. The CDR3 DNA reads as TGTGCCAGCAGCCGAACGGGACAGGGGGGAAACACCGGGGAGCTGTTTTTT. Amino acid sequence: CASSRTGQGGNTGELFF.